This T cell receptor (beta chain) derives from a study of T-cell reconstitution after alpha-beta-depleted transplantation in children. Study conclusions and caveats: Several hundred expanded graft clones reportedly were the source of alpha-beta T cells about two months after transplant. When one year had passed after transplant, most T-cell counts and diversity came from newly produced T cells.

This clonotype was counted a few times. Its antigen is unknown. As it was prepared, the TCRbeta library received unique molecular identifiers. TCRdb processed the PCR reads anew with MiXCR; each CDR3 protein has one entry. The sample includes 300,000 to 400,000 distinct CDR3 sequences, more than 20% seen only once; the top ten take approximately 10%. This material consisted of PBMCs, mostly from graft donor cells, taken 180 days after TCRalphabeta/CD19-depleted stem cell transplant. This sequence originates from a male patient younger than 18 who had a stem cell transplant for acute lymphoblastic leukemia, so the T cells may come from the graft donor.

CDR3 in DNA: TGTGCCAGCAGTTTATCGCCAGCTACCTACGAGCAGTACTTC. Translating it yields CASSLSPATYEQYF. The V and J genes are TRBV27 and TRBJ2-7; D is undetermined. CDR3 length: 14 amino acids. Germline V gives CDR1 MNHEY, CDR2 SMNVEV (reference sequence). Between the trimmed V and J ends, which lost 0 bases and 2 bases, there was a span of 8 bases.